This paragraph covers one T cell receptor beta chain sequence. Antigen specificity is unknown. The data were taken from a study of T cell responses to AZD1222 COVID-19 vaccine. General study results and limits: The study found Spike-specific TCR breadth and depth rose after two AZD1222 doses. Donors, mostly white British, included more females; clonal diversity was possibly underestimated.

The CDR3 extends over 14 amino acids. The germline V and J ends were trimmed by 4 bases and 0 bases, with 8 bases remaining between them. Germline V gene sequence: CDR1 LGHDT, CDR2 YNNKEL (reference sequence). Some clones are missing from TCRdb's copy, which holds only in-frame ones; the method was immunoSEQ multiplex PCR. The data contain 68,000 or so clones, roughly 90% of them singletons. The J gene is TRBJ2-3, the V gene TRBV3-1 (or the pseudogene TRBV3-2); D possibly corresponds to TRBD1 (6 bases). The clonotype comes from an adult in good health. The sample here was peripheral blood, taken on day 0 of AZD1222 vaccination. The CDR3 nucleotides read TGTGCCAGCAGCCGACAGGTTAGCACAGATACGCAGTATTTT. It specifies CASSRQVSTDTQYF.